Following are 21 T cell receptor beta chains from one sample sequenced in a study of response to subunit inactivated influenza vaccine. TCRdb independently ran MiXCR on the RT-PCR reads; one entry per CDR3 protein. Here the sample spans around 570,000 distinct CDR3 sequences, around 8% being singletons. The source was PBMCs from blood, collected around 2 years after vaccination. The receptors were sampled from a man between 50 and 70 years old who received an inactivated influenza vaccine.

This clonotype was detected only a few times. The chain carries TRBV5-1 and TRBJ2-7; perhaps D is TRBD1 or TRBD2 (5 bases each). Germline assignment: CDR1 SGHRS and CDR2 YFSETQ. Trimming stripped 4 bases from V and 5 bases from J, with 16 bases between. The CDR3 sequence is 14 residues long. Written as DNA, the CDR3 is TGCGCCAGCAGCCGTGGGGACCTCTTAAACGAGCAGTACTTC. It translates to CASSRGDLLNEQYF.

This clonotype was seen many times. One end of the junction is discordant with germline, which a read error may explain. The chain carries TRBV18 and TRBJ1-1, with TRBD1 matching over 7 bases. Germline CDR1 KGHSH, CDR2 LQKENI. This CDR3 comprises 15 residues. CDR3 sequence (DNA): TGTGCCAGCTCCCCACAGGGGAATTTTCTAACTGAAGCTTTCTTT. This translates into CASSPQGNFLTEAFF.

This clonotype appeared a few times. This chain joins TRBV4-3 and TRBJ2-3; possible D gene TRBD2, 6 bases. Per the germline V gene, CDR1 is LGHNA and CDR2 is YSLEER. CDR3 length: 17 residues. V lost 0 bases, J lost 1 base, and 14 bases lay in between. This chain's CDR3 is CASSQERRAGRTDTQYF. The CDR3 DNA reads TGCGCCAGCAGCCAAGAGAGGAGGGCGGGTCGCACAGATACGCAGTATTTT.

This clonotype came up a few times. This may be a read error, as it is one base from a much larger clone. The chain recombines TRBV20-1 with TRBJ2-2, with D tentatively TRBD1 or TRBD2 (6 bases each). Germline CDR1 DFQATT, CDR2 SNEGSKA (reference sequence). The CDR3 has 13 residues. Written as DNA, the CDR3 is TGCGGTGCTAGAAAGGGGGGAACCGGGGAGCTGTTTTTT. Translated: CGARKGGTGELFF.

V is TRBV28 and J is TRBJ2-7; the D gene is possibly TRBD2 (5 bases). Germline CDR1 MDHEN, CDR2 SYDVKM. Trimming pared 7 bases from V and 1 base from J, leaving 11 bases between. This CDR3 has 13 residues. CDR3 region: CASIPGCSYEQYF. CDR3 bases: TGTGCCAGCATCCCGGGATGTTCCTACGAGCAGTACTTC.

The chain combines TRBV29-1 with TRBJ2-5, with D perhaps matching TRBD1 or TRBD2 (6 bases each). CDR3 length: 13 amino acids. CDR1 is SQVTM, CDR2 ANQGSEA, per germline. Trimming pared 4 bases from V and 5 bases from J, leaving 14 bases between. Here the CDR3 DNA reads TGCAGCGTTGGGAGGGGGTTGGGGGAGACCCAGTACTTC. Amino acid sequence: CSVGRGLGETQYF.

This clonotype was observed a handful of times. The chain has TRBV11-2 and TRBJ2-7; unclear D gene. The V gene's germline CDR1 is SGHAT and CDR2 FQNNGV. The CDR3 spans 15 residues. Deletions cut 1 base from V and 3 bases from J, with 13 bases between. CDR3 region: CASSLGRPGDYEQYF. The CDR3 DNA follows: TGTGCCAGCAGCTTAGGCAGACCAGGAGACTACGAGCAGTACTTC.

The chain combines TRBV12-3 or TRBV12-4 with TRBJ2-1; weak D call: TRBD1 (6 bases). The V gene lost 5 bases and the J gene lost 5 bases, with 13 bases spanning the gap. The CDR3 consists of 14 residues. The CDR3 spells CASSPMGHNNEQFF. The CDR3 coding sequence is TGTGCCAGCAGTCCCATGGGACACAACAATGAGCAGTTCTTC.

This clonotype was seen more than once but under ten times. This rearrangement joins TRBV20-1 to TRBJ2-7, with D perhaps matching TRBD2 (6 bases). The CDR3 has 13 residues. Germline lookup yields CDR1 DFQATT and CDR2 SNEGSKA (reference sequence). Trimming removed 0 bases from V and 4 bases from J, with 10 bases in between. CDR3 sequence: CSARDNLAYEQYF. CDR3 DNA sequence: TGCAGTGCTAGAGACAATCTAGCGTACGAGCAGTACTTC.

DNA for the CDR3: TGTGCCAGCGGCTCAAGGTCCCCCTACGAGCAGTACTTC. Amino acids: CASGSRSPYEQYF. The chain employs TRBV6-1 and TRBJ2-7; D ambiguous. CDR1 is MNHNS and CDR2 is SASEGT in the germline V gene. Trimming left V 8 bases short and J 2 bases short, with 13 bases between. This CDR3 spans 13 amino acids.

This clonotype was counted ten times or more. The germline gene is not matched at one end of the junction; a read error may be the cause. The chain is built from TRBV29-1 and TRBJ2-5, with 7 bases that match TRBD2. Germline CDR1 and CDR2: SQVTM and ANQGSEA. The CDR3 covers 13 residues. Written as DNA, the CDR3 is TGCAGCGTTGAAAGACTAGCCCAAGGGACCCAGTACTTC. Translation: CSVERLAQGTQYF. The full variable domain, completed using reference TRBV29-1 and TRBJ2-5, is SAVISQKPSRDICQRGTSLTIQCQVDSQVTMMFWYRQQPGQSLTLIATANQGSEATYESGFVIDKFPISRPNLTFSTLTVSNMSPEDSSIYLCSVERLAQGTQYFGPGTRLLVL.

The CDR3 region is CSARVGGAINEQFF. In nucleotides, the CDR3 is TGCAGTGCTAGAGTCGGGGGGGCGATCAATGAGCAGTTCTTC. The chain recombines TRBV20-1 with TRBJ2-1, with 8 bases aligning to TRBD2. The V and J ends lost 1 base and 6 bases, in that order; junction bases with no gene match: 5. Germline V gene sequence: CDR1 DFQATT, CDR2 SNEGSKA (reference sequence). This CDR3 spans 14 amino acids.

This clonotype was observed a few times. The gene calls are TRBV5-6 and TRBJ1-1; 9 bases line up with TRBD1. V dropped 4 bases and J dropped 5; count of bases not matched to a gene: 6. Germline V CDR1 and CDR2: SGHDT, YYEEEE. The CDR3 is 14 amino acids. The CDR3 sequence is CASSIWTGETEAFF. Written as DNA, the CDR3 is TGTGCCAGCAGCATTTGGACAGGGGAGACTGAAGCTTTCTTT. Drawing the rest from reference TRBV5-6 and TRBJ1-1, the complete variable domain is DAGVTQSPTHLIKTRGQQVTLRCSPKSGHDTVSWYQQALGQGPQFIFQYYEEEERQRGNFPDRFSGHQFPNYSSELNVNALLLGDSALYLCASSIWTGETEAFFGQGTRLTVV.

This clonotype was observed a handful of times. The V and J genes are TRBV20-1 and TRBJ2-7, with 13 bases aligning to TRBD2. Germline V gene lookup returns CDR1 DFQATT and CDR2 SNEGSKA (reference sequence). CDR3 length equals 17 residues. J was trimmed by 2 bases and V by 3 bases; bases with no gene match: 10. CDR3 bases: TGCAGTGCTAGCCCTACTAGCGGGGGGGTCCTTCCCTACGAGCAGTACTTC. It translates to CSASPTSGGVLPYEQYF.

This clonotype was seen more than once but under ten times. The chain couples TRBV10-3 to TRBJ1-2; D not certain. Trimming shortened V by 2 bases and J by 0 bases, and 10 bases separated the two germline ends. The germline V gene has CDR1 ENHRY and CDR2 SYGVKD. The CDR3 runs to 15 residues. CDR3 amino acids: CAISEPRKTNYGYTF. CDR3 nucleotides: TGTGCCATCAGTGAGCCCAGGAAGACTAACTATGGCTACACCTTC.

The sample holds many counts of this clonotype. This chain joins TRBV2 and TRBJ2-2; D is uncertain. V shed 6 bases and J shed 3 bases, with 5 bases lying between them. Germline V gene lookup returns CDR1 SNHLY and CDR2 FYNNEI. This CDR3 spans 12 amino acids. CDR3 region: CASRIDTGELFF. Written as DNA, the CDR3 is TGTGCCAGCAGGATTGACACCGGGGAGCTGTTTTTT. Filled out from reference TRBV2 and TRBJ2-2, the complete variable domain reads EPEVTQTPSHQVTQMGQEVILRCVPISNHLYFYWYRQILGQKVEFLVSFYNNEISEKSEIFDDQFSVERPDGSNFTLKIRSTKLEDSAMYFCASRIDTGELFFGEGSRLTVL.

The DNA of the CDR3 is TGCAGTGCTAGAGGGACGGGTAGCACAGATACGCAGTATTTT. Residues: CSARGTGSTDTQYF. This chain connects TRBV20-1 to TRBJ2-3; no reliable D call. The V end was cut by 1 base, the J end by 0 bases, with 8 bases between. In germline, CDR1 is DFQATT, CDR2 SNEGSKA (reference sequence). This CDR3 spans 14 amino acids.

This clonotype has more than one count but fewer than ten. The rearrangement links TRBV28 to TRBJ2-2; the D is unclear. V was cut by 3 bases and J by 5 bases, with 10 bases left in between. Germline lookup yields CDR1 MDHEN and CDR2 SYDVKM. This CDR3 is 14 amino acids long. The CDR3 sequence is CASSFSSRTGELFF. DNA for the CDR3: TGTGCCAGCAGTTTTTCTTCGCGGACCGGGGAGCTGTTTTTT. Full variable domain (rest looked up from reference TRBV28 and TRBJ2-2): DVKVTQSSRYLVKRTGEKVFLECVQDMDHENMFWYRQDPGLGLRLIYFSYDVKMKEKGDIPEGYSVSREKKERFSLILESASTNQTSMYLCASSFSSRTGELFFGEGSRLTVL.

Ten or more counts support this clonotype. The CDR3 sequence: CASSVVVGDYNEQFF. The CDR3, as DNA: TGTGCCAGCAGCGTAGTGGTGGGAGACTACAATGAGCAGTTCTTC. The chain combines TRBV9 with TRBJ2-1; a weak D match, TRBD2 (5 bases). This CDR3 region has 15 residues. Germline V lookup: CDR1 SGDLS, CDR2 YYNGEE. V dropped 0 bases and J dropped 3 bases, with 10 bases sitting between them.

This clonotype was detected many times. The rearrangement uses TRBV7-8 and TRBJ2-5; TRBD1 agrees at 7 bases. The CDR3 contains 15 residues. Germline V gives CDR1 SGHVS, CDR2 FQNEAQ. V shed 5 bases, J shed 2 bases, and the junction held 8 bases outside the gene matches. CDR3 sequence: CASSARQGEQETQYF. CDR3 nucleotides: TGTGCCAGCAGCGCCCGACAGGGAGAACAAGAGACCCAGTACTTC.

There are many counts of this clonotype. This chain connects TRBV19 to TRBJ2-4; D might be TRBD1 or TRBD2, each matching 5 bases. CDR1 is LNHDA and CDR2 is SQIVND in the germline V gene (reference sequence). The CDR3 contains 16 residues. Trimming took off 4 bases at V and 6 bases at J, with 19 bases between the two ends. The CDR3 sequence: CASSTRSGTMGNIQYF. For the CDR3, the DNA is TGTGCCAGTAGTACCCGATCTGGGACCATGGGAAACATTCAGTACTTC. The whole variable domain, remainder taken from reference TRBV19 and TRBJ2-4, is DGGITQSPKYLFRKEGQNVTLSCEQNLNHDAMYWYRQDPGQGLRLIYYSQIVNDFQKGDIAEGYSVSREKKESFPLTVTSAQKNPTAFYLCASSTRSGTMGNIQYFGAGTRLSVL.